Listed below are T cell receptor beta chains from one sample, sequenced in a study of T cell responses to AZD1222 COVID-19 vaccine. Sequencing used immunoSEQ multiplex PCR; TCRdb keeps in-frame clones, though not all of them. This table holds tens of thousands of clones, 75% to 85% found once. Sequences were derived from peripheral blood, sampled on day 0 of AZD1222 vaccination. The receptors shown here come from an adult in good health. Each CDR3 is given with its conserved first and last residue. The D gene is left open where the match is weak. Clone size appears in some rows only: once, few, many, or a class for an expanded clone.

v_call,clone_size,d_call,j_call,cdr3_nt,cdr3_aa
TRBV5-6,NA,TRBD2,TRBJ2-7,TGTGCCAGCAGCACCAGGACTAGCGGGAGTAAACCCTACGAGCAGTACTTC,CASSTRTSGSKPYEQYF
TRBV9,NA,NA,TRBJ1-2,TGTGCCAGCAGCGTAGGGAAAGGGCTTAACTATGGCTACACCTTC,CASSVGKGLNYGYTF
TRBV7-8,NA,NA,TRBJ2-2,TGTGCCAGCAGCTTATGGCAGATATCGACCACCGGGGAGCTGTTTTTT,CASSLWQISTTGELFF
TRBV30,NA,NA,TRBJ2-7,TGTGCCTGGATTGACAGGACAAACTCCTACGAGCAGTACTTC,CAWIDRTNSYEQYF
TRBV29-1,NA,TRBD2,TRBJ2-1,TGCAGCGTTGACGGACTAGCGGGGGGTAATGAGCAGTTCTTC,CSVDGLAGGNEQFF
TRBV2,NA,NA,TRBJ1-5,TGTGCCAGCATACAGGGAATAGGTCAGCCCCAGCATTTT,CASIQGIGQPQHF
TRBV11-2,NA,TRBD2,TRBJ2-1,TGTGCCAGCAGCCCTGGGACTAGCGGGGGGGAGGCCTACAATGAGCAGTTCTTC,CASSPGTSGGEAYNEQFF
TRBV6-2/TRBV6-3,once,TRBD2,TRBJ2-3,TGTGCCAGCAGTTACCGGCCCCCAGCGGGGGGACTAGGGGATACGCAGTATTTT,CASSYRPPAGGLGDTQYF
TRBV28,NA,NA,TRBJ1-2,TGTGCCAGCAGAAAGGGAGGATGGTATGGCTACACCTTC,CASRKGGWYGYTF
TRBV15,NA,TRBD2,TRBJ2-1,TGTGCCACCAGCGGACTAGCGGGAGTTCAGAATGAGCAGTTCTTC,CATSGLAGVQNEQFF
TRBV5-1,few,NA,TRBJ1-1,TGCGCCAGCAGCTTGAGAGGGTACAACACTGAAGCTTTCTTT,CASSLRGYNTEAFF
TRBV6-5,few,TRBD1,TRBJ2-1,TGTGCCAGCAGACCTGACAGGGACAGTGAGCAGTTCTTC,CASRPDRDSEQFF
TRBV13,NA,NA,TRBJ1-2,TGTGCCAGCAGCTTACCGGCAACCAACTATGGCTACACCTTC,CASSLPATNYGYTF
TRBV5-4,NA,NA,TRBJ2-7,TGTGCCAGCAGCTTGGGCGGGGCAGGGCTTTCTTCCGAGCAGTACTTC,CASSLGGAGLSSEQYF
TRBV12-3/TRBV12-4,NA,NA,TRBJ1-2,TGTGCCAGCAGCGCGAGGGGGGGCTACACCTTC,CASSARGGYTF
TRBV4-1,NA,TRBD1,TRBJ2-1,TGCGCCAGCAGCCAAGGGACAGGATTTGGGGAGCAGTTCTTC,CASSQGTGFGEQFF
TRBV2,NA,NA,TRBJ2-5,TGTGCCAGCAGTGAAGCTCTACTAGGGTGGGAGACCCAGTACTTC,CASSEALLGWETQYF
TRBV5-5,NA,TRBD1,TRBJ1-1,TGTGCCAGCAGCTTGGGGACAGGGTTCGGCACTGAAGCTTTCTTT,CASSLGTGFGTEAFF
TRBV10-3,NA,NA,TRBJ2-1,TGTGCCATAGGGGGGTGGGACGAGACCAGGAATGAGCAGTTCTTC,CAIGGWDETRNEQFF
TRBV9,NA,TRBD1,TRBJ2-7,TGTGCCAGCAGCGTAGGAGTAGGGACAGGGGGCTACGAGCAGTACTTC,CASSVGVGTGGYEQYF
TRBV7-8,NA,NA,TRBJ1-4,TGTGCCAGCAGCTTAGGCAGGGGCCCAAGAGGTGAAAAACTGTTTTTT,CASSLGRGPRGEKLFF
TRBV28,NA,NA,TRBJ1-5,TGTGCCAGCAGTTCTAACCGGGGGCCACGTTATCAGCCCCAGCATTTT,CASSSNRGPRYQPQHF
TRBV19,NA,NA,TRBJ1-5,TGTGCCAGTAGTAGGACGGGGGGAGAGCCCCAGCATTTT,CASSRTGGEPQHF
TRBV6-6,NA,NA,TRBJ2-7,TGTGCCAGCAGTTACTCATCGGGGGCGCAGTACTTC,CASSYSSGAQYF
TRBV4-1,few,NA,TRBJ2-7,TGCGCCAGCAGCCAAGACCTTGGATACGAGCAGTACTTC,CASSQDLGYEQYF
TRBV4-3,NA,NA,TRBJ1-1,TGCGCCAGCAGCCAAGTGACAGGATTGAACACTGAAGCTTTCTTT,CASSQVTGLNTEAFF
TRBV9,few,TRBD2,TRBJ2-5,TGTGCCAGCAGCGTAGCGGGGGGGGCCGTGGAGACCCAGTACTTC,CASSVAGGAVETQYF
TRBV19,NA,TRBD2,TRBJ2-3,TGTGCCAGTAGTATGGCCCCTTGGGACTACACAGATACGCAGTATTTT,CASSMAPWDYTDTQYF
TRBV5-1,NA,NA,TRBJ2-3,TGCGCCAGCAGGCGGACCCCCCTCGTCGGTACGCAGTATTTT,CASRRTPLVGTQYF
TRBV5-5,NA,NA,TRBJ1-5,TGTGCCAGCATCTTCTCCGGTAGCAATCAGCCCCAGCATTTT,CASIFSGSNQPQHF
TRBV7-9,once,NA,TRBJ1-4,TGTGCCAGCATCCGAGGATCCGTCCTTAAGGAAAAACTGTTTTTT,CASIRGSVLKEKLFF
TRBV27,NA,NA,TRBJ1-1,TGTGCCAGCAGTCACGACCTGGGAACTGAAGCTTTCTTT,CASSHDLGTEAFF
TRBV20-1,once,NA,TRBJ1-5,TGCAGTGCTAGTTTAGCAGGGGACCAGCCCCAGCATTTT,CSASLAGDQPQHF
TRBV19,NA,NA,TRBJ1-4,TGTGCCAGTAGTATTTCCTTGCCCTCAACTAATGAAAAACTGTTTTTT,CASSISLPSTNEKLFF
TRBV18,NA,TRBD1,TRBJ1-4,TGTGCCAGCTCACTCACAGGGGGGACTAATGAAAAACTGTTTTTT,CASSLTGGTNEKLFF
TRBV18,NA,TRBD1,TRBJ2-7,TGTGCCAGCTCAAGCCCCGGGACAGGGACCTACGAGCAGTACTTC,CASSSPGTGTYEQYF
TRBV7-3,NA,TRBD1,TRBJ1-5,TGTGCCAGCAGATTGGGACAGGGGGGTCTTGGTCAGCCCCAGCATTTT,CASRLGQGGLGQPQHF
TRBV12-3/TRBV12-4,NA,TRBD1,TRBJ1-2,TGTGCCAGCAGTTTGGAGGGGGCCTATGGCTACACCTTC,CASSLEGAYGYTF
TRBV7-6,few,NA,TRBJ2-1,TGTGCCAGCAGCCCTCCCCGGGTCAATGAGCAGTTCTTC,CASSPPRVNEQFF
TRBV28,once,NA,TRBJ1-1,TGTGCCAGCAGCTCCCCCGCCGGGGGGAACACTGAAGCTTTCTTT,CASSSPAGGNTEAFF
TRBV12-3/TRBV12-4,NA,NA,TRBJ2-1,TGTGCCAGCAGTTGGACCGTTGGGGAGCAGTTCTTC,CASSWTVGEQFF
TRBV3-1/TRBV3-2,NA,TRBD1,TRBJ2-5,TGTGCCAGCAGCCGAGGGGGCATCGAGACCCAGTACTTC,CASSRGGIETQYF
TRBV2,NA,TRBD1,TRBJ1-5,TGTGCCAGCAGGGGACAGGGGGATCAGCCCCAGCATTTT,CASRGQGDQPQHF
TRBV2,NA,TRBD1,TRBJ2-5,TGTGCCAGCAACGGACAGGGGGAAGAGACCCAGTACTTC,CASNGQGEETQYF
TRBV7-6,NA,TRBD1,TRBJ2-7,TGTGCCAGCAGCTTAGTTTCGGACAGGACCTACGAGCAGTACTTC,CASSLVSDRTYEQYF
TRBV11-2,NA,NA,TRBJ2-3,TGTGCCAGCAGCCGAACCGTAAGCACAGATACGCAGTATTTT,CASSRTVSTDTQYF
TRBV5-4,few,TRBD1,TRBJ1-3,TGTGCCAGCAGCCCACGGACAGGGGATGGAAACACCATATATTTT,CASSPRTGDGNTIYF
TRBV9,NA,NA,TRBJ1-1,TGTGCCAGCAGCACCCTAGTGGGCACTGAAGCTTTCTTT,CASSTLVGTEAFF
TRBV2,NA,TRBD1,TRBJ1-1,TGTGCCAGCAGCTGGGACAGGGGAAACACTGAAGCTTTCTTT,CASSWDRGNTEAFF
TRBV5-1,NA,TRBD1,TRBJ1-2,TGCGCCAGCAGCTTCGGGACAGGACACAGGATTTATGGCTACACCTTC,CASSFGTGHRIYGYTF
TRBV28,NA,TRBD1,TRBJ2-7,TGTGCCAGCAGCGCCGGGACAGCAGGGGACTACGAGCAGTACTTC,CASSAGTAGDYEQYF
TRBV29-1,NA,NA,TRBJ1-4,TGCAGCGTCATACTCGAGCACCACGGACCGGCTGAAAAACTGTTTTTT,CSVILEHHGPAEKLFF
TRBV12-3/TRBV12-4,NA,TRBD1,TRBJ2-1,TGTGCCAGCAGTGATCCGGGACAGGGGGAATTCTTC,CASSDPGQGEFF
TRBV2,NA,TRBD1,TRBJ2-7,TGTGCCAGCAAGGGGGTGAGGGGGACAGGGTCCTCCTACGAGCAGTACTTC,CASKGVRGTGSSYEQYF
TRBV5-5,few,TRBD2,TRBJ2-7,TGTGCCAGCAGCTTCGGGGGGGCCTACGAGCAGTACTTC,CASSFGGAYEQYF
TRBV29-1,NA,NA,TRBJ1-2,TGCAGCGTTGTCGGGGGAGGACTCTATGGCTACACCTTC,CSVVGGGLYGYTF
TRBV2,NA,NA,TRBJ2-2,TGTGCCAGCAACGGCTTCGCGAACACCGGGGAGCTGTTTTTT,CASNGFANTGELFF